This section outlines one TCR beta chain sequence together with its context. No cognate antigen has been identified for it. Base quality data are lacking; no much larger clone is found one base away. These data originate in a study of beta chain features in type 1 diabetes (dated by TCRdb to the late 2010s). At the level of the whole study: Mean age, gender distribution, total cell number and subset yield were not different between patients and healthy donors. Whereas all 28 donors provided naive and central memory subsets, regulatory and stem cell-like memory subsets were isolated from just 8 patients and about 8 healthy donors. A total of some 100,000,000 sorted cells were examined across all samples, and the number of cells per subset was strongly correlated with RNA yield. The study compared TCRB repertoires of sorted circulating CD4+ T cell subsets between recently diagnosed type 1 diabetes patients and matched healthy donors.

Here is what the overall study found, with its caveats: Type 1 diabetes patients showed a moderate but significant shortening of TCRB CDR3 length in all four CD4+ subsets. Because the HLA sub-analyses included only small numbers of individuals, any influence of HLA type on TCRB rearrangement was left unresolved. Fewer insertions and more nucleotide deletions at VDJ recombination sites were observed in patients with type 1 diabetes, implying thymic rearrangement abnormalities. Naive, central memory and regulatory TCRB repertoires appeared to be more alike among patients than among healthy donors. Because cDNA rather than genomic DNA was sequenced, highly expressing activated cells could have been over-represented, although no difference in activation and CD3 levels was found between groups. Shorter templates might have been favored by PCR, but patient and control samples were amplified and corrected together, so both groups would have been affected equally by any skew.

Each donor gave one peripheral blood draw, averaging roughly 100 mL, which was collected into heparinised tubes. Using a panel that included CD45RO, CCR7, CD25, CD127, CD95 and CD27, naive, central memory, regulatory and stem cell-like memory CD4+ T cells were sorted on a BD FACSAria II. All sorted populations exceeded 95% purity. PBMCs were isolated right away by Lymphoprep density gradient centrifugation and were stained directly, without culture. To minimize batch effects, samples were stained and sorted in pairs, one healthy donor with one patient per experiment. The entire amount of isolated RNA was reverse transcribed using the High Capacity cDNA Reverse Transcription Kit, so the sequenced TCRB transcripts were expressed ones. Deep immunoSEQ sequencing was applied to naive, central memory and regulatory T cell samples, giving an average of about 3.8 million total reads per sample. Sorted cells were lysed in RLT buffer and RNA was extracted with DNase-treated RNeasy Micro or Mini kits, depending on cell number. To prevent cross-contamination, every cell subset was processed on its own, while patient and healthy donor samples were processed together. The immunoSEQ multiplex PCR was used to amplify TCRB sequences from cDNA, generating 87-bp fragments that spanned the CDR3 region. Sequencing of the amplicons was done on the Illumina HiSeq platform. Per the original workflow: Synthetic template baselines were used to correct PCR bias computationally, reads within Hamming distance 2 were collapsed together, and singletons that could not be merged were discarded. Reads were aligned against IMGT so that V, D and J genes, CDR3 length and insertions or deletions at six rearrangement sites could be assigned. Within each subset, clonotype counts were normalized to sorted cell number, and only after that were true diversity and Gini coefficients computed with the tcR R package. The overlap coefficient, calculated on TCRB nucleotide sequences, was used to quantify repertoire sharing. Out-of-frame TCRB sequences from naive cells were analyzed to stand in for the pre-selection repertoire. Held by TCRdb, this immuneACCESS table contains in-frame sequences only and omits some clones. Under half of the omission traces to an unresolved V gene where checked; the cause of the rest is unknown. V and J calls and clone size are given by that table; D and trimming were obtained from the DNA. This sample is represented by 600,000 to 700,000 clones; over 10% of them were singletons. Around 0.12% of the sample is in the top ten clones.

Source material: naive CD4+ T cells from blood. Explained via the paper, the cell subset or site label denotes: true naive CD4+ T cells. This sequence originates from a man aged 25 to 40 with type 1 diabetes.

In nucleotide form, the sequence is TGTGCCAGCAGCTCCGGGACGGAGAACTATGGCTACACCTTC. Its protein reads: CASSSGTENYGYTF. The rearrangement combines TRBV5-4 with TRBJ1-2, and possibly TRBD1, on 5 matching bases. The CDR3 numbers 14 residues from cysteine through phenylalanine. The entry retains the CDR3 DNA only, 42 bases that are in frame from base 1. The germline V gene (reference sequence) supplies CDR1 SGHNT and CDR2 YYREEE. V is cut by 3 bases and J by 2 bases, and the space between the germline ends is 11 bases.